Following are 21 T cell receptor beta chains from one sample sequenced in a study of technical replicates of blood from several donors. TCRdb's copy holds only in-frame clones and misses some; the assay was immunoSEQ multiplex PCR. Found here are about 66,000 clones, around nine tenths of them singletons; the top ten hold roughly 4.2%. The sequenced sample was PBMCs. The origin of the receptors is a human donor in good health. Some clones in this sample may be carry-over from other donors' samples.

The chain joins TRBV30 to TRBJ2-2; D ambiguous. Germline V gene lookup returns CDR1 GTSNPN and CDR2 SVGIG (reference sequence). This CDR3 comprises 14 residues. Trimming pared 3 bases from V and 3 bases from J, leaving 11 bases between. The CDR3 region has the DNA TGTGCCTGGAGAGAGGCCTCTTACACCGGGGAGCTGTTTTTT. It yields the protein CAWREASYTGELFF.

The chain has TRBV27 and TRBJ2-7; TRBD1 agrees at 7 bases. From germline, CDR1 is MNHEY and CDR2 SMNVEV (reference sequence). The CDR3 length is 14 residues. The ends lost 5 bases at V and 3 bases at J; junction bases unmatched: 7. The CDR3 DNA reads TGTGCCAGCAGTGCAGGGGACAGCCACTACGAGCAGTACTTC. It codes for CASSAGDSHYEQYF.

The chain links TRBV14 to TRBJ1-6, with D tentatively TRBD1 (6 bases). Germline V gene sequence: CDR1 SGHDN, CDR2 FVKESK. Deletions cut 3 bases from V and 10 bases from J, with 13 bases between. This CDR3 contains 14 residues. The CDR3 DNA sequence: TGTGCCAGCAGCCAGAGGGCCACAGGGTCACCCCTCCACTTT. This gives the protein CASSQRATGSPLHF.

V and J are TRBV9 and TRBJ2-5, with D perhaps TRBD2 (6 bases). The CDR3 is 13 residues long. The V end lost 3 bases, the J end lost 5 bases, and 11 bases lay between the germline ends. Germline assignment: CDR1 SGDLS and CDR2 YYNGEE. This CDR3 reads CASSAGTGETQYF. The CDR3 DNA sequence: TGTGCCAGCAGCGCGGGGACTGGGGAGACCCAGTACTTC.

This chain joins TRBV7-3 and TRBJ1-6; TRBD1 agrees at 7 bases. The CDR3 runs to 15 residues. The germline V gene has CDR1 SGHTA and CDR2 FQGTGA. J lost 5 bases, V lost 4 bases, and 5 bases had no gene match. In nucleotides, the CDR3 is TGTGCCAGCAGCTCCTCAGGGGGTAATAATTCACCCCTCCACTTT. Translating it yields CASSSSGGNNSPLHF.

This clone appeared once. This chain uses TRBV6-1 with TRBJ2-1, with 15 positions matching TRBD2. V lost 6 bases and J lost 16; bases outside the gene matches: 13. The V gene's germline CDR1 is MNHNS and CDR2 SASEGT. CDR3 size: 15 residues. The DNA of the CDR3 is TGTGCCAGCAGGGCGACAGGACTAGCGGGAGGGCCATCCTTCTTC. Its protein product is CASRATGLAGGPSFF.

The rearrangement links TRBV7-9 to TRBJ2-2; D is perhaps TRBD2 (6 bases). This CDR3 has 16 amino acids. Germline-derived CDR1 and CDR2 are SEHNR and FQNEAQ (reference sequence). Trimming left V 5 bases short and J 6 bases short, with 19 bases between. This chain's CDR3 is CASSKLAGKGAGELFF. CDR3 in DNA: TGTGCCAGCAGCAAACTCGCGGGGAAAGGTGCCGGGGAGCTGTTTTTT.

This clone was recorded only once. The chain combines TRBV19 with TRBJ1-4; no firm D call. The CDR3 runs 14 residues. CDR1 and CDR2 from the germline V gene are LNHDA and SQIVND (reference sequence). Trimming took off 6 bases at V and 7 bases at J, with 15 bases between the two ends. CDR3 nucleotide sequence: TGTGCCAGTAGAACGGGTCGAAGTAGTGAAAAACTGTTTTTT. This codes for CASRTGRSSEKLFF.

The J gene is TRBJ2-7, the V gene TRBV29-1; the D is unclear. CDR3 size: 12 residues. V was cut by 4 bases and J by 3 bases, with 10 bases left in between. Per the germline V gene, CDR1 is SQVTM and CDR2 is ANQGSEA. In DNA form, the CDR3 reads TGCAGCGTTGGCGAGGCCCACTACGAGCAGTACTTC. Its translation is CSVGEAHYEQYF.

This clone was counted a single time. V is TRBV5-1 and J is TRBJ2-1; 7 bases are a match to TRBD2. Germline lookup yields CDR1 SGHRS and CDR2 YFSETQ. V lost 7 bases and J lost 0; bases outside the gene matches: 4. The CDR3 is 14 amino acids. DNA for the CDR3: TGCGCCAGCGCCGGCGGGAGCTCCTACAATGAGCAGTTCTTC. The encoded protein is CASAGGSSYNEQFF.

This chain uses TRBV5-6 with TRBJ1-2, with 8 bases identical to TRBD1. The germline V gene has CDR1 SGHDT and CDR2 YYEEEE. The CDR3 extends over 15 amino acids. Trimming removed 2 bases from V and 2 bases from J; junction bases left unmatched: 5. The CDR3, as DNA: TGTGCCAGCAGCTTCGGGGACAGGCGAAACTATGGCTACACCTTC. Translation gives CASSFGDRRNYGYTF.

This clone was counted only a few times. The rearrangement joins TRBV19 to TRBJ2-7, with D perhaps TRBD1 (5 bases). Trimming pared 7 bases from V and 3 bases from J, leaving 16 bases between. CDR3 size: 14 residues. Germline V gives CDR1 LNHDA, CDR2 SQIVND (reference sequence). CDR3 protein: CASTPTQGDYEQYF. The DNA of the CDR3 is TGTGCCAGTACCCCGACGCAGGGTGACTACGAGCAGTACTTC.

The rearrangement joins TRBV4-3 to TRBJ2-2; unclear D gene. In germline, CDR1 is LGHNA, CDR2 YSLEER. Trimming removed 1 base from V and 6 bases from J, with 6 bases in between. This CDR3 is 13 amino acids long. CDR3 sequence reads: CASSQAHAGELFF. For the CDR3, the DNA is TGCGCCAGCAGCCAAGCACACGCCGGGGAGCTGTTTTTT.

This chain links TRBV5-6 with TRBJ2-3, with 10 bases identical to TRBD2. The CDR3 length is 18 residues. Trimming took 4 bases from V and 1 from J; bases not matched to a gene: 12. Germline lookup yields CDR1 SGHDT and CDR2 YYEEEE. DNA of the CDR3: TGTGCCAGCAGCCTTACCCCGAGCGGGAGGGCGGGCACAGATACGCAGTATTTT. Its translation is CASSLTPSGRAGTDTQYF.

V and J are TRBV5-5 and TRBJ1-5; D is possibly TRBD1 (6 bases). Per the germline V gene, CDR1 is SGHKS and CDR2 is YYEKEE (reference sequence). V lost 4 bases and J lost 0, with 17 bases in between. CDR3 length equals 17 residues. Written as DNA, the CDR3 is TGTGCCAGCAGCCCGGGGACATTCGTCAATAGCAATCAGCCCCAGCATTTT. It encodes CASSPGTFVNSNQPQHF.

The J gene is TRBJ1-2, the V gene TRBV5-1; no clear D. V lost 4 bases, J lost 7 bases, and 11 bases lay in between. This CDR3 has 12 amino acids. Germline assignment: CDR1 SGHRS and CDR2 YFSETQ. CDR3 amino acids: CASSLRGVGYTF. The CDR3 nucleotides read TGCGCCAGCAGCCTGCGGGGTGTTGGCTACACCTTC.

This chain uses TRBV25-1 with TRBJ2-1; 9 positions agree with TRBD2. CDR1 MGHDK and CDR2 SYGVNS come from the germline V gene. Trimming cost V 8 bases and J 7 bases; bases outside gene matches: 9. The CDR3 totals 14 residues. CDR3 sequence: CASGRGLADNEQFF. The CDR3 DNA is TGTGCCAGCGGAAGGGGACTAGCAGATAATGAGCAGTTCTTC.

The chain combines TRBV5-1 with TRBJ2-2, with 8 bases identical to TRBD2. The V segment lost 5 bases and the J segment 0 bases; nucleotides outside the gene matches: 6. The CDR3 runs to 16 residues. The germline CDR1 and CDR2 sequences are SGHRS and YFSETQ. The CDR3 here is CASSRSGEANTGELFF. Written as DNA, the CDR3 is TGCGCCAGCAGTCGTAGCGGGGAAGCGAACACCGGGGAGCTGTTTTTT.

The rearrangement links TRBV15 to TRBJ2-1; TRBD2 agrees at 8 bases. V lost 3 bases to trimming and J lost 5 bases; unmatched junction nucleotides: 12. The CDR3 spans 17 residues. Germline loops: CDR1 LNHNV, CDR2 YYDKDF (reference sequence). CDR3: CATSRAAGGAFDNEQFF. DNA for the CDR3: TGTGCCACCAGCAGGGCCGCCGGGGGGGCTTTTGACAATGAGCAGTTCTTC.

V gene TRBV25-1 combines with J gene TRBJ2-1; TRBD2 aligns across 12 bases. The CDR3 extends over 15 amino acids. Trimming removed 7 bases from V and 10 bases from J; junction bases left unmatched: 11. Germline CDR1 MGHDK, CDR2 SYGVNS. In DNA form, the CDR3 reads TGTGCCAGCAACCTAGCGGGAGGGCGGGTTGAGGAGCAGTTCTTC. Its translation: CASNLAGGRVEEQFF.

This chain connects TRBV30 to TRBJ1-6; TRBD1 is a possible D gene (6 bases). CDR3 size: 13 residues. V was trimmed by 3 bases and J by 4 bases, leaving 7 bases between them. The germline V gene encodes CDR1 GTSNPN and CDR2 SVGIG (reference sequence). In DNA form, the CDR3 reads TGTGCCTGGAGCGGACAGTATAATTCACCCCTCCACTTT. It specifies CAWSGQYNSPLHF.